The clone carrying this TCR beta chain counts as medium-sized. V was clipped by 4 bases and J by 11 bases, with 15 bases between them. CDR1 LGHDT and CDR2 YNNKEL come from the germline V gene (reference sequence). This CDR3 has 14 residues. The data were taken from a study of control samples from healthy donors and cancer patients. TCRdb's table, derived via immunoSEQ multiplex PCR, lists solely in-frame clones and lacks some. The data show about 160,000 clones, roughly 90% seen once. The receptor was isolated from a young man in good health. The source material was blood. The genes are TRBV3-1 (or the pseudogene TRBV3-2) and TRBJ1-6, with D perhaps matching TRBD1 (6 bases). CDR3 residues: CASSPDSGGPPLHF. The CDR3 nucleotides are TGTGCCAGCAGCCCTGACAGTGGGGGGCCACCCCTCCACTTT.